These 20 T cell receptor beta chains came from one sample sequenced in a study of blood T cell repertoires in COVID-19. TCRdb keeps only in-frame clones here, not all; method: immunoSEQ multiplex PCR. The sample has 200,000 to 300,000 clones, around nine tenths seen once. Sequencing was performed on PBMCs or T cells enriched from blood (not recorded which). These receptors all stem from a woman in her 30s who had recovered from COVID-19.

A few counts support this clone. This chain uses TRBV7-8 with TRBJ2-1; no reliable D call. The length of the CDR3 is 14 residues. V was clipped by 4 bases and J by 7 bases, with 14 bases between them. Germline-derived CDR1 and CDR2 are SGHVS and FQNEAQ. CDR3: CASSSIILSNEQFF. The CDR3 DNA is TGTGCCAGCAGCTCCATAATTTTGAGTAATGAGCAGTTCTTC.

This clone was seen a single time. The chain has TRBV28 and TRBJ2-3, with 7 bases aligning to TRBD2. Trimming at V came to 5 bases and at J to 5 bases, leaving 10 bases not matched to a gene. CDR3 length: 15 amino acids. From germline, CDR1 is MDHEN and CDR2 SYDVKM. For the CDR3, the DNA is TGTGCCAGCAGTCCGCTAGCGGAGCCCCAAGATACGCAGTATTTT. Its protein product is CASSPLAEPQDTQYF.

CDR3 coding DNA: TGTGCCAGCAGTTCTAGCGGGAGCACCACAGATACGCAGTATTTT. Its protein product is CASSSSGSTTDTQYF. The J gene is TRBJ2-3, the V gene TRBV6-4, with 10 bases lining up with TRBD2. The germline CDR1 and CDR2 sequences are MRHNA and SNTAGT. The CDR3 covers 15 residues. The V and J ends lost 5 bases and 2 bases, in that order; junction bases with no gene match: 4.

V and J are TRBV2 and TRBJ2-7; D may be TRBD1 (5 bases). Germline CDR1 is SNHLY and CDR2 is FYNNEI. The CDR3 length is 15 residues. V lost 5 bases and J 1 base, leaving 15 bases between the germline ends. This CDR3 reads CASSLDSGLSYEQYF. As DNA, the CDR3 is TGTGCCAGCAGTCTCGACAGTGGCCTATCCTACGAGCAGTACTTC.

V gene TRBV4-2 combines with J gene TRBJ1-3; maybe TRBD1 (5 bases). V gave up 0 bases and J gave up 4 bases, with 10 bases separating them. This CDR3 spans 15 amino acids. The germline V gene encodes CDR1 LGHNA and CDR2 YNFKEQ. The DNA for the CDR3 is TGTGCCAGCAGCCAAGAGGCAGGGTCGGGAAACACCATATATTTT. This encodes CASSQEAGSGNTIYF.

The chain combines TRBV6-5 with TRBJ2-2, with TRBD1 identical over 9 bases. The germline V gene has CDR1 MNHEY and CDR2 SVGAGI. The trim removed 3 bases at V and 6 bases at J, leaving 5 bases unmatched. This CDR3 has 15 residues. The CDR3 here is CASSYGQGFAGELFF. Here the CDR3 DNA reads TGTGCCAGCAGTTATGGACAGGGGTTTGCCGGGGAGCTGTTTTTT.

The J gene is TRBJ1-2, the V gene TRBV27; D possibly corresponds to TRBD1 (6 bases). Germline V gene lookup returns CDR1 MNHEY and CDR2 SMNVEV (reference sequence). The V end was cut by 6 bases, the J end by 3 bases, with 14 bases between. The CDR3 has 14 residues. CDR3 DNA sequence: TGTGCCAGCAGCATTACAGGGTCCTACTATGGCTACACCTTC. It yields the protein CASSITGSYYGYTF.

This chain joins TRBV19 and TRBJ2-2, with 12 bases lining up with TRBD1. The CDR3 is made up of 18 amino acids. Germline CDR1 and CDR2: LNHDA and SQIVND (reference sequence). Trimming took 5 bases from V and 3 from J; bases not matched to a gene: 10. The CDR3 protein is CASSQEGQGAWDTGELFF. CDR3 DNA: TGTGCCAGTAGTCAAGAGGGACAGGGGGCGTGGGACACCGGGGAGCTGTTTTTT.

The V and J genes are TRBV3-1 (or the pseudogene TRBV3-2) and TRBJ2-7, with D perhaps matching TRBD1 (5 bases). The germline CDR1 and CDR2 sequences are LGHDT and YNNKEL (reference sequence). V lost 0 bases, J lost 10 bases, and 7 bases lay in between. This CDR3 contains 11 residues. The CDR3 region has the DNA TGTGCCAGCAGCCAAGACAGGGTACAGTACTTC. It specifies CASSQDRVQYF.

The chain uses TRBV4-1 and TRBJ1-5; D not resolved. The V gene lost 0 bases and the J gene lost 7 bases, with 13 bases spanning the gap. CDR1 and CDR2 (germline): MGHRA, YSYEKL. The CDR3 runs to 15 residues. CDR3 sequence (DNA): TGCGCCAGCAGCCAAGATCAAGGAGGAGGACAGCCCCAGCATTTT. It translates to CASSQDQGGGQPQHF.

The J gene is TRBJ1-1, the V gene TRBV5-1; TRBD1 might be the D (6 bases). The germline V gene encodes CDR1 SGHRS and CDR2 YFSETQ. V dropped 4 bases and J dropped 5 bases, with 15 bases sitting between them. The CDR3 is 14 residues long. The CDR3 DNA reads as TGCGCCAGCAGCAACTCCAGGGGACGTACTGAAGCTTTCTTT. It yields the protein CASSNSRGRTEAFF.

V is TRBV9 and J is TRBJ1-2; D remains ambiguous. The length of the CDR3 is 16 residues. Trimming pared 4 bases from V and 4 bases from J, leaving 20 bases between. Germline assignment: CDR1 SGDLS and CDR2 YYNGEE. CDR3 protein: CASSPSLAGGVYGYTF. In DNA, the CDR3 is TGTGCCAGCAGCCCCTCCCTGGCCGGCGGGGTCTATGGCTACACCTTC.

The chain's CDR3 is CASSQKRSNEQFF. Written as DNA, the CDR3 is TGCGCCAGCAGCCAGAAGAGATCCAATGAGCAGTTCTTC. The V call is TRBV4-3, the J call TRBJ2-1, with D unclear. This CDR3 region has 13 residues. Germline lookup yields CDR1 LGHNA and CDR2 YSLEER. V was clipped by 3 bases and J by 6 bases, with 9 bases between them.

CDR3 sequence reads: CATSGPNYGYTF. CDR3 nucleotide sequence: TGTGCCACCAGCGGTCCTAACTATGGCTACACCTTC. The rearrangement uses TRBV24-1 and TRBJ1-2, with D unclear. Trimming shortened V by 7 bases and J by 0 bases, and 5 bases separated the two germline ends. The germline V gene encodes CDR1 KGHDR and CDR2 SFDVKD. This CDR3 contains 12 residues.

The CDR3 nucleotides read TGTGCCAGCAGCTGGACCGGGACAGGGGGCAGGGGGAACACTGAAGCTTTCTTT. Protein: CASSWTGTGGRGNTEAFF. This rearrangement joins TRBV11-3 to TRBJ1-1, with 12 positions matching TRBD1. Losses at the gene ends were 4 bases for V and 1 base for J; bases not matched to a gene: 10. Germline CDR1 and CDR2: SGHNT and YENEEA. This CDR3 is built from 18 residues.

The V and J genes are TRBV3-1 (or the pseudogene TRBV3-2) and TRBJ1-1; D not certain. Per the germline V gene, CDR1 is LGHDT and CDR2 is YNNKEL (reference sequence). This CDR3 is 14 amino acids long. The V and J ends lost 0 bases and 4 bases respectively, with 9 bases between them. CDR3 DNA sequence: TGTGCCAGCAGCCAAGAAAGGCGGGGCACTGAAGCTTTCTTT. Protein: CASSQERRGTEAFF.

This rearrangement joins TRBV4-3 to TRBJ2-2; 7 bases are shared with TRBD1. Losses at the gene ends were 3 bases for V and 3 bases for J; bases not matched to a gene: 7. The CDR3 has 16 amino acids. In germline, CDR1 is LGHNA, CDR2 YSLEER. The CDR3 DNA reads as TGCGCCAGCAGCCAGAGACAGGGTCCTCACACCGGGGAGCTGTTTTTT. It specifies CASSQRQGPHTGELFF.

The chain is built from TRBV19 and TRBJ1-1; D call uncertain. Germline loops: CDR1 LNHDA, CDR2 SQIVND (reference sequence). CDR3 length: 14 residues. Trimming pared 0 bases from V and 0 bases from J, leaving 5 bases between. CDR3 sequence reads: CASSIDRVNTEAFF. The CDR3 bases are TGTGCCAGTAGTATAGATCGAGTGAACACTGAAGCTTTCTTT.

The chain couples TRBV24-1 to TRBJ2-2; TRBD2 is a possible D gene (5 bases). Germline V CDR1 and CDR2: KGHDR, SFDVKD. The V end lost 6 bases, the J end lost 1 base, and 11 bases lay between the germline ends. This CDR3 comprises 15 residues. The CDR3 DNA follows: TGTGCCACCAGTCTTGGTGGAGGGAACACCGGGGAGCTGTTTTTT. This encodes CATSLGGGNTGELFF.

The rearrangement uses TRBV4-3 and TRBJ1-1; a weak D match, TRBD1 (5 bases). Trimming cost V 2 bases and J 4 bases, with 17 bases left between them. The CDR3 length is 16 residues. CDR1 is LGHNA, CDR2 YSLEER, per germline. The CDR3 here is CASSQPRAGFGTEAFF. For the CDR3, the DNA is TGCGCCAGCAGCCAACCCAGGGCAGGGTTTGGCACTGAAGCTTTCTTT.